The source of this T cell receptor beta chain is a study of blood T cell repertoires in COVID-19. Here immunoSEQ multiplex PCR was the method, and the copy in TCRdb shows in-frame clones only, minus some. The sample consists of 95,000 to 150,000 clones, approximately 85% of them appearing once. This CDR3 has 17 amino acids. V lost 0 bases, J lost 4 bases, and 7 bases stayed unmatched. Germline CDR1 MGHRA, CDR2 YSYEKL. The chain employs TRBV4-1 and TRBJ2-5; 11 bases are a match to TRBD2. Sequenced input: peripheral blood. This receptor was obtained from an elderly woman with acute or convalescent COVID-19. CDR3 in amino acids: CASSQDEILAGGETQYF. As DNA, the CDR3 is TGCGCCAGCAGCCAAGATGAGATCCTAGCGGGAGGAGAGACCCAGTACTTC.